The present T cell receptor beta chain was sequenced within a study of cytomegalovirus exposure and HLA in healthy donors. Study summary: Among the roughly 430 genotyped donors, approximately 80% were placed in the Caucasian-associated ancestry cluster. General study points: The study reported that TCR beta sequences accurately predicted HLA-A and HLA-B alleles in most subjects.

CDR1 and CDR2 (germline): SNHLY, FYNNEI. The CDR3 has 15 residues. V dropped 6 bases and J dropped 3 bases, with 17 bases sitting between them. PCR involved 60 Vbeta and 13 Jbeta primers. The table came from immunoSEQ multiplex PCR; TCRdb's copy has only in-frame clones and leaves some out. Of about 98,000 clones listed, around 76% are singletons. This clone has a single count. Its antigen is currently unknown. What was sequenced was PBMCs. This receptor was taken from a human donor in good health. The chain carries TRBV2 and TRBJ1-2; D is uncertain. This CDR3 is CASSPNSPRDYGYTF. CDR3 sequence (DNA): TGTGCCAGCAGCCCCAACAGCCCCAGAGACTATGGCTACACCTTC.